This is a list of T cell receptor beta chains from one sample in a study of blood T cell repertoires in COVID-19. The protocol was immunoSEQ multiplex PCR, while the TCRdb copy is restricted to in-frame clones and leaves out a portion. The table shows about 270,000 clones, with more than 75% occurring only once. The sequenced material came from PBMCs or T cells enriched from blood (not recorded which). These receptors were collected from a woman in her fifties or sixties in a cohort exposed to, infected with or recovered from COVID-19 (not recorded which). Both conserved end residues are part of each CDR3. A D gene is named only where the DNA matches it firmly. The size field is filled for only some rows; it gives once, few, many or a size class.

D gene: TRBD1; clone size: NA; J gene: TRBJ1-2; V gene: TRBV11-2; CDR3 DNA: TGTGCCAGCAGCTTAGGGCGGGACAGGGTATTCTATGGCTACACCTTC; CDR3 protein: CASSLGRDRVFYGYTF
D gene: TRBD1; clone size: NA; J gene: TRBJ1-1; V gene: TRBV10-2; CDR3 DNA: TGCGCCAGCAGTCAATCGGGACAGGGCCTCTCCCTGGGTCTGGTACGGGCTTTCTTT; CDR3 protein: CASSQSGQGLSLGLVRAFF
D gene: NA; clone size: NA; J gene: TRBJ1-5; V gene: TRBV3-1/TRBV3-2; CDR3 DNA: TGTGCCAGCAGCCAAGGTTTCTATGTCCCCAATCAGCCCCAGCATTTT; CDR3 protein: CASSQGFYVPNQPQHF
D gene: NA; clone size: NA; J gene: TRBJ1-1; V gene: TRBV2; CDR3 DNA: TGTGCCAGCAGAGCCCTCTTGGTGAACACTGAAGCTTTCTTT; CDR3 protein: CASRALLVNTEAFF
D gene: NA; clone size: once; J gene: TRBJ1-4; V gene: TRBV4-1; CDR3 DNA: TGCGCCAGCAGCTTGCGTGATGAAAAACTGTTTTTT; CDR3 protein: CASSLRDEKLFF
D gene: TRBD2; clone size: NA; J gene: TRBJ2-3; V gene: TRBV27; CDR3 DNA: TGTGCCAGCAGTCGACTAGCGGGTTTGGCAGATACGCAGTATTTT; CDR3 protein: CASSRLAGLADTQYF
D gene: NA; clone size: NA; J gene: TRBJ1-4; V gene: TRBV5-1; CDR3 DNA: TGCGCCAGCAGCTTGGACCCGGGGGGGCGTGAAAAACTGTTTTTT; CDR3 protein: CASSLDPGGREKLFF
D gene: NA; clone size: NA; J gene: TRBJ2-3; V gene: TRBV9; CDR3 DNA: TGTGCCAGCAGTTGGGAGATGGGCACAGATACGCAGTATTTT; CDR3 protein: CASSWEMGTDTQYF
D gene: NA; clone size: NA; J gene: TRBJ1-3; V gene: TRBV2; CDR3 DNA: TGTGCCAGCAGTGAATCTAGCTCTGGAAACACCATATATTTT; CDR3 protein: CASSESSSGNTIYF
D gene: TRBD2; clone size: NA; J gene: TRBJ2-3; V gene: TRBV4-2; CDR3 DNA: TGTGCCAGCAGCCTCATAGCGGGAGAGGGCACAGATACGCAGTATTTT; CDR3 protein: CASSLIAGEGTDTQYF
D gene: NA; clone size: NA; J gene: TRBJ2-2; V gene: TRBV7-9; CDR3 DNA: TGTGCCAGCAGCTTAGTGGGGGCAAACGGGGAGCTGTTTTTT; CDR3 protein: CASSLVGANGELFF
D gene: TRBD2; clone size: NA; J gene: TRBJ2-7; V gene: TRBV6-5; CDR3 DNA: TGTGCCAGCAGTTACTCGCGGGGGGACTACGAGCAGTACTTC; CDR3 protein: CASSYSRGDYEQYF
D gene: TRBD2; clone size: NA; J gene: TRBJ2-7; V gene: TRBV2; CDR3 DNA: TGTGCCAGCAGTGGGGCTAGCGGGAGGGCCGGAGAGTACGAGCAGTACTTC; CDR3 protein: CASSGASGRAGEYEQYF
D gene: NA; clone size: NA; J gene: TRBJ2-7; V gene: TRBV2; CDR3 DNA: TGTGCCAGCAGTGGAAACAGCGGAGAGCAGTACTTC; CDR3 protein: CASSGNSGEQYF
D gene: NA; clone size: once; J gene: TRBJ1-5; V gene: TRBV11-2; CDR3 DNA: TGTGCCAGCAGCGCAAACAGGGCCCAGCCCCAGCATTTT; CDR3 protein: CASSANRAQPQHF
D gene: TRBD1; clone size: NA; J gene: TRBJ2-7; V gene: TRBV7-9; CDR3 DNA: TGTGCCAGCAGCTCTGCAACAGGGGGCTTGGTGCAGTACTTC; CDR3 protein: CASSSATGGLVQYF
D gene: TRBD2; clone size: NA; J gene: TRBJ2-1; V gene: TRBV24-1; CDR3 DNA: TGTGCCACCAGTGATGTAGCGGGAGCCCTGTACAATGAGCAGTTCTTC; CDR3 protein: CATSDVAGALYNEQFF
D gene: NA; clone size: NA; J gene: TRBJ1-4; V gene: TRBV7-9; CDR3 DNA: TGTGCCAGCAGCTTAGCGGGAGCTAATGAAAAACTGTTTTTT; CDR3 protein: CASSLAGANEKLFF
D gene: NA; clone size: NA; J gene: TRBJ2-7; V gene: TRBV5-1; CDR3 DNA: TGCGCCAGCAGCTTGGAGAGAGCACGGGAGCAGTACTTC; CDR3 protein: CASSLERAREQYF
D gene: TRBD2; clone size: NA; J gene: TRBJ2-1; V gene: TRBV28; CDR3 DNA: TGTGCCAGCAGTTTTTATAGCGGGAGATCTTATGAGCAGTTCTTC; CDR3 protein: CASSFYSGRSYEQFF
D gene: TRBD1; clone size: once; J gene: TRBJ1-1; V gene: TRBV20-1; CDR3 DNA: TGCAGTGCTAGTCCCCGGACAGGGGCTTTGAACACTGAAGCTTTCTTT; CDR3 protein: CSASPRTGALNTEAFF
D gene: NA; clone size: NA; J gene: TRBJ1-1; V gene: TRBV5-1; CDR3 DNA: TGCGCCAGCAGCCGGGATACCTCATACACTGAAGCTTTCTTT; CDR3 protein: CASSRDTSYTEAFF
D gene: TRBD2; clone size: NA; J gene: TRBJ2-1; V gene: TRBV4-1; CDR3 DNA: TGCGCCAGCAGCCCGACTAGCGGGAGAAATGAGCAGTTCTTC; CDR3 protein: CASSPTSGRNEQFF
D gene: TRBD2; clone size: NA; J gene: TRBJ2-7; V gene: TRBV7-2; CDR3 DNA: TGTGCCAGCAGCTTAGACTGGGCGGGAGTAAGTTACGAGCAGTACTTC; CDR3 protein: CASSLDWAGVSYEQYF
D gene: TRBD2; clone size: NA; J gene: TRBJ2-2; V gene: TRBV2; CDR3 DNA: TGTGCCAGCAGTGAATATCGGGAGGCCGGGGAGCTGTTTTTT; CDR3 protein: CASSEYREAGELFF
D gene: NA; clone size: NA; J gene: TRBJ1-6; V gene: TRBV27; CDR3 DNA: TGTGCCAGCAGTTTATCGCGGGGCTATAATTCACCCCTCCACTTT; CDR3 protein: CASSLSRGYNSPLHF
D gene: NA; clone size: NA; J gene: TRBJ2-7; V gene: TRBV2; CDR3 DNA: TGTGCCAGCAGCATCAGTGTGAACTCCTACGAGCAGTACTTC; CDR3 protein: CASSISVNSYEQYF
D gene: NA; clone size: NA; J gene: TRBJ2-1; V gene: TRBV6-2/TRBV6-3; CDR3 DNA: TGTGCCAGCAGTTTTTTAGCGAGTGAAACAGGGAAGTATTTCAATGAGCAGTTCTTC; CDR3 protein: CASSFLASETGKYFNEQFF
D gene: NA; clone size: NA; J gene: TRBJ1-6; V gene: TRBV28; CDR3 DNA: TGTGCCAGCAGTTTAGTTGCGGTAAATTCACCCCTCCACTTT; CDR3 protein: CASSLVAVNSPLHF
D gene: NA; clone size: NA; J gene: TRBJ2-7; V gene: TRBV5-1; CDR3 DNA: TGCGCCAGCAGCTTGGTGGTCAGTTACGAGCAGTACTTC; CDR3 protein: CASSLVVSYEQYF
D gene: TRBD1; clone size: once; J gene: TRBJ2-5; V gene: TRBV2; CDR3 DNA: TGTGCCAGCAGCGAGGACAGGCCCCAAGAGACCCAGTACTTC; CDR3 protein: CASSEDRPQETQYF
D gene: NA; clone size: NA; J gene: TRBJ1-5; V gene: TRBV19; CDR3 DNA: TGTGCCAGCGGGGGGCTGGCGCAGCCCCAGCATTTT; CDR3 protein: CASGGLAQPQHF
D gene: NA; clone size: NA; J gene: TRBJ1-1; V gene: TRBV7-3; CDR3 DNA: TGTGCCAGCAGCTTCGGGGAGATCACTGAAGCTTTCTTT; CDR3 protein: CASSFGEITEAFF
D gene: TRBD1; clone size: few; J gene: TRBJ2-2; V gene: TRBV28; CDR3 DNA: TGTGCCAGCAGTCGTACAGGGGTGTACACCGGGGAGCTGTTTTTT; CDR3 protein: CASSRTGVYTGELFF
D gene: NA; clone size: NA; J gene: TRBJ2-3; V gene: TRBV29-1; CDR3 DNA: TGCAGCGTTGAAGATCAGGCAGGGGCAGATACGCAGTATTTT; CDR3 protein: CSVEDQAGADTQYF
D gene: TRBD1; clone size: few; J gene: TRBJ1-1; V gene: TRBV6-4; CDR3 DNA: TGTGCCAGCAGTAGGACAGGGGCAAGTGAAGCTTTCTTT; CDR3 protein: CASSRTGASEAFF
D gene: NA; clone size: once; J gene: TRBJ2-3; V gene: TRBV19; CDR3 DNA: TGTGCCAGTAGTATCCCGGGACACGAGGCCCCCACAGATACGCAGTATTTT; CDR3 protein: CASSIPGHEAPTDTQYF
D gene: NA; clone size: NA; J gene: TRBJ2-1; V gene: TRBV5-1; CDR3 DNA: TGCGCCAGCAGCTTCCCGACAGGTTCCAATGAGCAGTTCTTC; CDR3 protein: CASSFPTGSNEQFF
D gene: TRBD1; clone size: once; J gene: TRBJ2-7; V gene: TRBV24-1; CDR3 DNA: TGTGCCACCAGTGATTTGCGCGTCCCTCGACAGGGAATCTACGAGCAGTACTTC; CDR3 protein: CATSDLRVPRQGIYEQYF
D gene: NA; clone size: NA; J gene: TRBJ1-1; V gene: TRBV6-1; CDR3 DNA: TGTGCCAGCAGTAATCTACAGGGTGGGCCTTTCTTT; CDR3 protein: CASSNLQGGPFF
D gene: NA; clone size: NA; J gene: TRBJ2-1; V gene: TRBV24-1; CDR3 DNA: TGTGCCACCAGTGTCAGGATGGCGAATGAGCAGTTCTTC; CDR3 protein: CATSVRMANEQFF
D gene: TRBD2; clone size: NA; J gene: TRBJ2-3; V gene: TRBV19; CDR3 DNA: TGTGCCAGTAGTATCTGGTCTAGCGGGACAGATACGCAGTATTTT; CDR3 protein: CASSIWSSGTDTQYF
D gene: NA; clone size: once; J gene: TRBJ1-6; V gene: TRBV4-3; CDR3 DNA: TGCGCCAGCAGCCAGGGCCAGGCCAATAATTCACCCCTCCACTTT; CDR3 protein: CASSQGQANNSPLHF
D gene: NA; clone size: NA; J gene: TRBJ1-6; V gene: TRBV3-1/TRBV3-2; CDR3 DNA: TGTGCCAGCAGCCAGGGTGAGGTGTTCTCCGCGGCCCTCCACTTT; CDR3 protein: CASSQGEVFSAALHF
D gene: TRBD1; clone size: NA; J gene: TRBJ1-5; V gene: TRBV6-5; CDR3 DNA: TGTGCCAGCAGACCCCCGGGACAGTTTCAGCCCCAGCATTTT; CDR3 protein: CASRPPGQFQPQHF
D gene: TRBD1; clone size: NA; J gene: TRBJ1-4; V gene: TRBV18; CDR3 DNA: TGTGCCAGCTCACCAAGTGGGACAGTGAATGAAAAACTGTTTTTT; CDR3 protein: CASSPSGTVNEKLFF
D gene: TRBD2; clone size: NA; J gene: TRBJ2-7; V gene: TRBV5-1; CDR3 DNA: TGCGCCAGCAGCTTTAGCGGGAGTAAAGCCTACGAGCAGTACTTC; CDR3 protein: CASSFSGSKAYEQYF
D gene: TRBD1; clone size: NA; J gene: TRBJ2-5; V gene: TRBV19; CDR3 DNA: TGTGCCAGTAGCCCGACCGAGGACAGGGAGGCTACCTTTTTGGAGACCCAGTACTTC; CDR3 protein: CASSPTEDREATFLETQYF
D gene: NA; clone size: NA; J gene: TRBJ2-7; V gene: TRBV11-1; CDR3 DNA: TGTGCCAGCAGCTTTAGCGGCTTCTACGAGCAGTACTTC; CDR3 protein: CASSFSGFYEQYF
D gene: TRBD1; clone size: NA; J gene: TRBJ2-2; V gene: TRBV5-1; CDR3 DNA: TGCGCCAGCCTGAACAGGGGGCGCTTAGAGAACACCGGGGAGCTGTTTTTT; CDR3 protein: CASLNRGRLENTGELFF
D gene: NA; clone size: NA; J gene: TRBJ1-1; V gene: TRBV28; CDR3 DNA: TGTGCCAGCAGTTTGGACTTCAGGGGTCTGAACACTGAAGCTTTCTTT; CDR3 protein: CASSLDFRGLNTEAFF
D gene: NA; clone size: NA; J gene: TRBJ2-4; V gene: TRBV6-5; CDR3 DNA: TGTGCCAGCAGGGAGCCTATAGCCAAAAACATTCAGTACTTC; CDR3 protein: CASREPIAKNIQYF
D gene: NA; clone size: NA; J gene: TRBJ2-2; V gene: TRBV29-1; CDR3 DNA: TGCAGCGTTGAGCTAGCCACCACCGGGGAGCTGTTTTTT; CDR3 protein: CSVELATTGELFF
D gene: NA; clone size: once; J gene: TRBJ2-7; V gene: TRBV6-5; CDR3 DNA: TGTGCCAGCGCACCGACTACCTCCTACGAGCAGTACTTC; CDR3 protein: CASAPTTSYEQYF
D gene: NA; clone size: NA; J gene: TRBJ2-1; V gene: TRBV11-3; CDR3 DNA: TGTGCCAGCAGCTTAGATACCTCAGGGTACAATGAGCAGTTCTTC; CDR3 protein: CASSLDTSGYNEQFF